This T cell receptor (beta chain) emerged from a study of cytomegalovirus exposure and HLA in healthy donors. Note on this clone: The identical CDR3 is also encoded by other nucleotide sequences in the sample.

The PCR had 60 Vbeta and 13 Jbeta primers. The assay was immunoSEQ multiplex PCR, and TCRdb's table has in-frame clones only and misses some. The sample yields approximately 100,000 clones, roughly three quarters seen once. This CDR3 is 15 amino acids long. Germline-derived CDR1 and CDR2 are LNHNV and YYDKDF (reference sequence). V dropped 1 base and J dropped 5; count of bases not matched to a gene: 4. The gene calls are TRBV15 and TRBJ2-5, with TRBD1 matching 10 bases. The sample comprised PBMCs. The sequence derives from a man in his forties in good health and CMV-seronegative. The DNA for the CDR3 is TGTGCCACCAGCAGAGGACAGGGGGCGGGGGAGACCCAGTACTTC. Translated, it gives CATSRGQGAGETQYF.